This T cell receptor (beta chain) stems from a study of blood T cell repertoires in COVID-19. Study-level information: Researchers got acute and convalescent COVID-19 samples from the United States, Italy and Spain. T cells, B-cell-depleted T cells, or PBMCs provided the cDNA or gDNA that served as material.

This clone came up a few times. The CDR3 spans 15 residues. V dropped 2 bases and J dropped 2; count of bases not matched to a gene: 3. Germline V gives CDR1 MNHNS, CDR2 SASEGT. Authors' analysis steps: Nucleated cell number was recorded as an estimate derived from reference gene primer amplification. Sequenced by immunoSEQ multiplex PCR; TCRdb stores in-frame clones only, minus some. V, J and clone size are those of that table, while D and trimming were read from the DNA. The sample yields around 99,000 clones, 70% to 90% seen once. The J gene is TRBJ2-7, the V gene TRBV6-1; 10 bases align to TRBD2. The material sequenced was peripheral blood. The TCR originated in a woman in her fifties or sixties with acute or convalescent COVID-19. In DNA form, the CDR3 reads TGTGCCAGCAGTGAATCTAGCGGGGGCCCCTACGAGCAGTACTTC. This translates into CASSESSGGPYEQYF.